These T cell receptor beta chains were read from a single sample in a study of tissue T cells after allogeneic stem cell transplantation. TCRdb's table, derived via immunoSEQ multiplex PCR, lists solely in-frame clones and lacks some. Among approximately 12,000 clones listed, about 70% were seen once. Here the sequenced sample was tissue from the right colon, taken at autopsy. These TCRs come from a woman aged 18 to 55 with breast cancer. Both conserved end residues are part of each CDR3. The order of the fields is V gene, CDR3 protein.

TRBV7-3,CASSFRWGTGELFF
TRBV7-2,CASSLVGGLGGNTIYF
TRBV5-4,CASSLDTGELFF
TRBV30,CAWSVGGLNEQFF
TRBV9,CASSVGLAESYEQYF
TRBV19,CASSRQGSTDTQYF
TRBV12-5,CASGLVGGLDGYTF
TRBV20-1,CSASLATGTGELFF
TRBV24-1,CATSDSAQGEETQYF
TRBV19,CASPPGGDFPYEQYF
TRBV5-6,CASSNPRGGKLFF
TRBV11-2,CASSLGLGTGGAPLHF
TRBV11-3,CASSNEYNEQFF
TRBV4-3,CASSQDTTSGANVLTF
TRBV10-1,CASSESTGGPELVNSPLHF
TRBV5-1,CASSADQEQFF
TRBV5-4,CASTSSRTGGANEQFF
TRBV10-3,CAINPGQSGEQYF
TRBV3-1/TRBV3-2,CASSQAEGGYGYTF
TRBV5-6,CASSPGRANSPLHF
TRBV29-1,CSVKGLAGGNQETQYF
TRBV4-1,CASSRKEIAFQETQYF
TRBV6-5,CASSYKVASISYEQYF
TRBV7-2,CASSSVDRATAFF
TRBV5-4,CASSLEGAYEQYF
TRBV7-2,CASSPIFPGQGKNEQYF
TRBV7-2,CASSPTGVEQFF
TRBV7-2,CASSRTGTNTGELFF
TRBV11-2,CASSRQVSGANVLTF
TRBV6-5,CASGRPDSPLHF
TRBV2,CASRVDGDTEAFF
TRBV6-6,CASSYRGGDTQYF
TRBV7-9,CASSLMAEETQYF
TRBV9,CASSPGVGNYGYTF
TRBV27,CASTIGQGMGNEQFF
TRBV6-5,CASSLASGGFNEQFF
TRBV6-5,CASRLLNTGELFF